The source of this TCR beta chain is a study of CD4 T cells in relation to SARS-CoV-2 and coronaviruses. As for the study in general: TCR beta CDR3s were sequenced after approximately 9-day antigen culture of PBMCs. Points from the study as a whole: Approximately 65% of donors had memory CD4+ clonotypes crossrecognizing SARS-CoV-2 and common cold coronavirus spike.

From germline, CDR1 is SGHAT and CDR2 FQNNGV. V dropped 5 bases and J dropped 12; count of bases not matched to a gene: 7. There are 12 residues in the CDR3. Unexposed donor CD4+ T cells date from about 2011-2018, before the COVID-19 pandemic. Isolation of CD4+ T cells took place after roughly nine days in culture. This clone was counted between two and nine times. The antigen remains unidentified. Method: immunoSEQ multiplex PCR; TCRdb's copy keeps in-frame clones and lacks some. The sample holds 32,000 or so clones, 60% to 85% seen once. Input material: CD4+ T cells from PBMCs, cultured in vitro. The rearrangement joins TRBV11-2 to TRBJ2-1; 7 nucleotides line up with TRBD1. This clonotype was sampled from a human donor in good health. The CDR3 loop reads CASSHPTGLQFF. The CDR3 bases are TGTGCCAGCAGCCATCCGACAGGGCTGCAGTTCTTC. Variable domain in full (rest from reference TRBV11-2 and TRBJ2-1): EAGVAQSPRYKIIEKRQSVAFWCNPISGHATLYWYQQILGQGPKLLIQFQNNGVVDDSQLPKDRFSAERLKGVDSTLKIQPAKLEDSAVYLCASSHPTGLQFFGPGTRLTVL.